This is a list of T cell receptor beta chains from one sample in a study of T cells in localized non-small cell lung cancer. Here immunoSEQ multiplex PCR was the method, and the copy in TCRdb shows in-frame clones only, minus some. The sample holds 40,000 to 50,000 clones; about nine tenths are singletons and the top ten take about 2.6%. The material was peripheral blood, obtained before any cancer treatment. The receptors derive from an older female donor with stage I squamous cell lung carcinoma. CDR3s include the opening cysteine and the closing phenylalanine or tryptophan. Fields, in order: V gene, J gene, clone size, D gene, CDR3 protein, CDR3 DNA. A D gene is named only where the DNA matches it firmly. Not every row has a clone size; where given, it reads once, few, many or a size class.

v_gene: TRBV2; j_gene: TRBJ2-5; abundance: .; d_gene: TRBD1; CDR3aa: CASSLNRDRGETQYF; CDR3nt: TGTGCCAGCAGTCTAAACCGGGACAGGGGGGAGACCCAGTACTTC
v_gene: TRBV25-1; j_gene: TRBJ2-3; abundance: .; d_gene: .; CDR3aa: CASSEEWSTDTQYF; CDR3nt: TGTGCCAGCAGTGAAGAGTGGAGTACAGATACGCAGTATTTT
v_gene: TRBV30; j_gene: TRBJ1-1; abundance: .; d_gene: .; CDR3aa: CAWSPSYTEAFF; CDR3nt: TGTGCCTGGAGTCCCAGCTACACTGAAGCTTTCTTT
v_gene: TRBV9; j_gene: TRBJ2-5; abundance: .; d_gene: TRBD2; CDR3aa: CASSVGGLDLQETQYF; CDR3nt: TGTGCCAGCAGCGTAGGGGGACTAGACCTCCAAGAGACCCAGTACTTC
v_gene: TRBV14; j_gene: TRBJ2-2; abundance: .; d_gene: TRBD2; CDR3aa: CASSQGRLAGGATGELFF; CDR3nt: TGTGCCAGCAGCCAAGGACGTCTAGCGGGAGGAGCCACCGGGGAGCTGTTTTTT
v_gene: TRBV9; j_gene: TRBJ1-4; abundance: .; d_gene: TRBD1; CDR3aa: CASSDGTASTNEKLFF; CDR3nt: TGTGCCAGCAGCGACGGGACAGCGTCAACTAATGAAAAACTGTTTTTT
v_gene: TRBV11-3; j_gene: TRBJ2-3; abundance: .; d_gene: TRBD2; CDR3aa: CASSLLAGGTTDTQYF; CDR3nt: TGTGCCAGCAGCTTACTAGCGGGAGGAACCACAGATACGCAGTATTTT
v_gene: TRBV9; j_gene: TRBJ2-1; abundance: .; d_gene: TRBD1; CDR3aa: CASRTGTGGSDEQFF; CDR3nt: TGTGCCAGCAGGACCGGGACAGGGGGTAGCGATGAGCAGTTCTTC
v_gene: TRBV27; j_gene: TRBJ1-5; abundance: .; d_gene: TRBD1; CDR3aa: CASSPQGQGGNQPQHF; CDR3nt: TGTGCCAGCAGTCCCCAAGGACAGGGGGGAAATCAGCCCCAGCATTTT
v_gene: TRBV5-1; j_gene: TRBJ2-7; abundance: .; d_gene: .; CDR3aa: CASSLAGHVSSYEQYF; CDR3nt: TGCGCCAGCAGCTTGGCGGGACATGTGAGCTCCTACGAGCAGTACTTC
v_gene: TRBV7-9; j_gene: TRBJ2-1; abundance: .; d_gene: .; CDR3aa: CASSLLSGGNNEQFF; CDR3nt: TGTGCCAGCAGCCTCTTGTCCGGGGGTAACAATGAGCAGTTCTTC
v_gene: TRBV5-1; j_gene: TRBJ1-3; abundance: few; d_gene: .; CDR3aa: CASSLTGTAGNTIYF; CDR3nt: TGCGCCAGCAGCCTTACCGGGACGGCTGGAAACACCATATATTTT
v_gene: TRBV5-6; j_gene: TRBJ1-5; abundance: .; d_gene: TRBD1; CDR3aa: CASSIRGQGNQPQHF; CDR3nt: TGTGCCAGCAGCATTAGGGGGCAAGGCAATCAGCCCCAGCATTTT